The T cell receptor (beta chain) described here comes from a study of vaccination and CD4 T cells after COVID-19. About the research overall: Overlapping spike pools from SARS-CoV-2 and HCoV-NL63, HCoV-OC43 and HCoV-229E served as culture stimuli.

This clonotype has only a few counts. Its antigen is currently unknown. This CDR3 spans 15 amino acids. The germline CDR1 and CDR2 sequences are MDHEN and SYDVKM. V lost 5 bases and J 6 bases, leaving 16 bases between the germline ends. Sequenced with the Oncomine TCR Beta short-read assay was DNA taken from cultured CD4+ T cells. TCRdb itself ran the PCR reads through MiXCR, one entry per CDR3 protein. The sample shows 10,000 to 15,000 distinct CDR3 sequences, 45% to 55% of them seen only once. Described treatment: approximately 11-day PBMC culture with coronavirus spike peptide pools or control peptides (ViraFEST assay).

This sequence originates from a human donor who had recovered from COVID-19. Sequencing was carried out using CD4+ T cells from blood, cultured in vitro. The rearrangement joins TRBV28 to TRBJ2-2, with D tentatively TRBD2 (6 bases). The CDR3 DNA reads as TGTGCCAGCAGTCCCGCCGGGAGAGGTCCCGGGGAGCTGTTTTTT. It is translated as CASSPAGRGPGELFF.